The clone carrying this TCR beta chain was seen just once. No antigen is known for it. This entry is derived from a study of graft-versus-host responses after intestinal transplantation. Study-wide background: The transplants performed in recipients were multivisceral, liver-intestinal, or isolated intestinal. All recipients got anti-thymocyte globulin induction, then tacrolimus and steroids for 2 to 4 years. Overall study findings and caveats: Researchers found peak circulating GvH clone levels linked to early post-transplant HvG declines. Recipient marrow contained GvH clones, some of which appeared first in ileum or blood.

V was shortened by 1 base and J by 6 bases, with 10 bases between the two germline ends. The CDR3 is made up of 14 amino acids. The germline V gene has CDR1 LGHNT and CDR2 FRNRAP. Produced via immunoSEQ multiplex PCR; TCRdb's table is partial and in-frame only. The sample has just over 20,000 clones, 89% seen once; the top ten hold 4.5% to 5.5%. This sequence was found in a human patient who received an intestinal transplant, so some T cells may come from the graft donor. Sequenced material: PBMCs, taken around 65 days after intestinal transplantation. V and J are TRBV12-5 and TRBJ1-5; perhaps TRBD1 as D (5 bases). The CDR3 reads CASGLAQGSQPQHF. CDR3 nucleotides: TGTGCTAGTGGTTTGGCGCAGGGAAGTCAGCCCCAGCATTTT.